This paragraph covers one TCR beta chain sequence. If patients had autoimmune disease history or systemic immunosuppression, they were excluded. The sample originates from a study of OX40 agonist ivuxolimab in advanced cancers. Produced via immunoSEQ multiplex PCR; TCRdb's table is partial and in-frame only. Counted here are 76,000 or so clones, approximately 83% occurring once; the ten biggest clones make up less than 6.5%. The sequences come from CD4+ or CD8+ T cells sorted from blood, collected in a trial of the OX40 agonist ivuxolimab. The TCR was taken from an adult with an advanced solid tumor such as melanoma, head and neck, liver or kidney cancer.

CDR3 coding DNA: TGTGCCAGCAGTTACCGGGACAGGGGGACGGACACTGAAGCTTTCTTT. Translated: CASSYRDRGTDTEAFF. The rearrangement uses TRBV6-6 and TRBJ1-1; 11 nucleotides align to TRBD1. The CDR3 contains 16 residues. Per the germline V gene, CDR1 is MNHNY and CDR2 is SVGAGI (reference sequence). V was pared by 2 bases and J by 3 bases, with 5 bases of the junction left unmatched.